These T cell receptor beta chains were read from a single sample in a study of T-cell reconstitution after alpha-beta-depleted transplantation in children. TCRdb independently ran MiXCR on the PCR reads; one entry per CDR3 protein. This sample yields approximately 240,000 distinct CDR3 sequences, of which around 9.6% are seen a single time; over 5.5% belongs to the top ten. The input for sequencing was PBMCs from the stem cell graft donor, taken from the stem cell graft. Receptors originate from a human donor who donated a stem cell graft to a child with acute lymphoblastic leukemia. CDR3s include the opening cysteine and the closing phenylalanine or tryptophan. The D gene is left open where the match is weak. Where a row states a size, it is once, few, many or the class of an expanded clone; other rows omit it.

v_call	clone_size	j_call	d_call	cdr3_aa	cdr3_nt
TRBV7-2	many	TRBJ2-3	NA	CASSPSLGQSTDTQYF	TGTGCCAGCAGCCCTTCGCTCGGACAAAGCACAGATACGCAGTATTTT
TRBV3-1	many	TRBJ1-6	NA	CASSPAGSSYNSPLHF	TGTGCCAGCAGCCCCGCAGGGAGCTCCTATAATTCACCCCTCCACTTT
TRBV12-3/TRBV12-4	few	TRBJ2-1	NA	CASSWADYNEQFF	TGTGCCAGCAGTTGGGCTGACTACAATGAGCAGTTCTTC
TRBV12-3/TRBV12-4	few	TRBJ1-1	NA	CASTMMGGAGNTEAFF	TGTGCCAGCACCATGATGGGGGGCGCGGGGAACACTGAAGCTTTCTTT
TRBV7-2	NA	TRBJ2-1	TRBD2	CASILGRGALNEQFF	TGTGCCAGCATCCTGGGGCGGGGGGCCCTGAATGAGCAGTTCTTC
TRBV7-9	NA	TRBJ2-5	NA	CASILGWETQYF	TGTGCCAGCATCCTGGGGTGGGAGACCCAGTACTTC
TRBV15	NA	TRBJ1-4	NA	CATSRGEGTANEKLFF	TGTGCCACCAGCAGGGGGGAAGGTACGGCTAATGAAAAACTGTTTTTT
TRBV29-1	NA	TRBJ1-2	NA	CSARPEYGYTF	TGCAGCGCCAGACCAGAATATGGCTACACCTTC
TRBV5-1	many	TRBJ1-1	NA	CASSARGQLLNTEAFF	TGCGCCAGCAGCGCCCGGGGCCAGCTCCTTAACACTGAAGCTTTCTTT
TRBV5-1	few	TRBJ2-1	TRBD2	CASSLEAGVYNEQFF	TGCGCCAGCAGCTTGGAGGCGGGGGTCTACAATGAGCAGTTCTTC
TRBV30	NA	TRBJ1-4	NA	CGSASTNEKLFF	TGTGGGTCAGCCTCAACTAATGAAAAACTGTTTTTT
TRBV27	few	TRBJ1-4	TRBD1	CASSFAGTGADEKLFF	TGTGCCAGCAGTTTCGCTGGAACAGGGGCCGATGAAAAACTGTTTTTT
TRBV29-1	many	TRBJ1-3	NA	CSVGQVEGNTIYF	TGCAGCGTTGGACAGGTTGAAGGAAACACCATATATTTT
TRBV5-1	few	TRBJ1-1	NA	CASSPRSPNTEAFF	TGCGCCAGCAGCCCCCGAAGCCCGAACACTGAAGCTTTCTTT
TRBV27	NA	TRBJ2-7	NA	CASSITGAITYEQYF	TGTGCCAGCAGTATTACCGGGGCAATCACCTACGAGCAGTACTTC
TRBV20-1	NA	TRBJ1-1	NA	CSGDRLTLNTEAFF	TGCAGTGGAGACAGGCTAACCCTGAACACTGAAGCTTTCTTT
TRBV19	NA	TRBJ1-2	TRBD1	CASSQIRDRGPKDYGYTF	TGTGCCAGTAGCCAGATCCGGGACAGGGGGCCAAAGGACTATGGCTACACCTTC
TRBV15	few	TRBJ1-1	NA	CATSRDNRGPVDTEAFF	TGTGCCACCAGCAGAGATAATAGGGGCCCTGTGGACACTGAAGCTTTCTTT
TRBV5-1	many	TRBJ1-2	NA	CASSPLGQGYGYTF	TGCGCCAGCAGCCCGTTGGGCCAAGGGTATGGCTACACCTTC
TRBV6-5	many	TRBJ2-2	NA	CASSLDSRTGELFF	TGTGCCAGCAGTTTAGACAGCAGGACCGGGGAGCTGTTTTTT
TRBV4-3	NA	TRBJ1-1	NA	CASSQDGLGGNTEAFF	TGCGCCAGCAGCCAAGATGGATTGGGCGGGAACACTGAAGCTTTCTTT
TRBV20-1	many	TRBJ2-1	TRBD2	CSASPLGLAGPYNEQFF	TGCAGTGCCAGCCCCTTGGGACTAGCGGGACCCTACAATGAGCAGTTCTTC
TRBV24-1	few	TRBJ2-1	TRBD1	CATSDPGTAYNEQFF	TGTGCCACCAGTGACCCGGGGACAGCGTACAATGAGCAGTTCTTC
TRBV5-1	few	TRBJ2-3	TRBD1	CASRDRGLQNRTDTQYF	TGCGCCAGCAGGGACAGGGGGCTCCAAAACCGCACAGATACGCAGTATTTT
TRBV6-4	few	TRBJ2-3	TRBD2	CASSVGGGGTDTQYF	TGTGCCAGCAGCGTCGGGGGGGGCGGCACAGATACGCAGTATTTT